The present T cell receptor (beta chain) was sequenced within a study of shared clonotypes between healthy human individuals. There are 16 residues in the CDR3. The germline V gene encodes CDR1 MNHEY and CDR2 SMNVEV (reference sequence). V gave up 2 bases and J gave up 0 bases, with 14 bases separating them. The table came from immunoSEQ multiplex PCR; TCRdb's copy has only in-frame clones and leaves some out. The sample records about 1.5 million clones, 95% to 99% being singletons. The specimen sequenced was naive CD4+ T cells sorted from blood. Subset reported: CD45RA+ positively selected. The chain combines TRBV27 with TRBJ2-7; tentatively, D is TRBD1 (5 bases). This sequence originates from a man in his thirties or forties in good health. For the CDR3, the DNA is TGTGCCAGCAGTTTAGGTAGGGGAACGCGCTCCTACGAGCAGTACTTC. It specifies CASSLGRGTRSYEQYF.